The TCR beta chain under discussion was sequenced for a study of blood T cell repertoires in COVID-19 (dated by TCRdb to 2020 to 2021). In the study overall: Samples from collaborators originated in the United States, Italy and Spain and spanned both the acute and convalescent phases of COVID-19. The prospective study material was composed of cDNA or gDNA derived from T cells, B-cell-depleted T cells, or PBMCs. Deeply sampled blood TCRbeta repertoires from subjects exposed to, actively infected with, or recovered from COVID-19 were included in the dataset. The repertoires were released in a freely available public database meant as a resource for research on the immune response to SARS-CoV-2. Samples came from the ongoing ImmuneRACE study (first 160 participants) plus 1,254 subjects from 6 global collaborators. A de-identified subject ID, COVID-19 status, age in years and sex were almost always included in the sample metadata. Where available, HLA class I and class II types were obtained from metadata supplied by the sample provider rather than from assay-based typing. What the study reported, not specific to this receptor: The amount of clinical and demographic metadata varied by source and participant and was provided uncurated.

As for this clone: Its antigen remains undetermined. Base qualities are not at hand, and no much larger clone is one base apart.

V lost 4 bases and J lost 7 bases; the stretch between them is 12 bases long. The germline V gene yields SGHRS for CDR1 and YFSETQ for CDR2. From the cysteine through the phenylalanine, the CDR3 covers 14 amino acids. Only CDR3 DNA remains: 42 bases, in frame from the first base. The immunoSEQ Assay, a bias-controlled multiplex PCR, was used to amplify TCRbeta CDR3 regions from genomic DNA. As for the original processing: Nucleated cell counts per sample were estimated from amplification of reference gene primers within the assay. To quantify the absolute abundance of each unique TCRbeta CDR3 rearrangement, sequence reads were collapsed and filtered. For each sample, productive Simpson clonality was calculated by taking the square root of Simpson's diversity index across productive rearrangements. In its TCRdb copy, this immuneACCESS table keeps in-frame sequences only and misses some clones. Where compared with another copy, unresolved V genes explain less than half of these, and the others have no known cause. Clone size and the V and J calls come from that table; the DNA yielded D and trimming. For this sample there are about 130,000 clones; about 83% appear just once. In total, the top ten clones hold about 11% of the sample.

Whole blood was collected in K2EDTA tubes by collaborating institutions according to the institutions' own protocols. Collaborator samples were shipped for TCRbeta analysis as frozen whole blood, isolated PBMCs, or DNA extracted from either sample type. This receptor was identified in a man in his 60s with acute or convalescent COVID-19. Recombination linked TRBV5-1 to TRBJ1-6; TRBD1 is perhaps the D gene, given 6 matching bases. The sequencing sample was made of peripheral blood. The CDR3: CASSLTGYNSPLHF. At the DNA level, the sequence is TGCGCCAGCAGCCTAACAGGGTACAATTCACCCCTCCACTTT.